The sequence of this TCR beta chain was determined in a study of human T cells and chemical hapten exposure. Whole-study results and caveats: Large CDR3 similarity clusters arose significantly more often from expanded TCRs than from controls.

TCRdb recomputed calls from the RACE reads with MiXCR, one row per CDR3 protein. The table lists 100,000 or so distinct CDR3 sequences, approximately 36% of them singletons. Time point indicated: patch test 3, about 24 weeks after DPC sensitization. Indicated treatment: therapeutic diphenylcyclopropenone sensitization with weekly scalp DPC. A remark on this clonotype: Its antigen is undetermined.

The sequences come from whole blood, collected in connection with sensitization to the hapten diphenylcyclopropenone (DPC). The receptor was derived from a man aged 40-50 years with alopecia areata. Some clones in this sample may be carry-over from other donors' samples.

CDR3 residues: CASRRSGENIQYF. CDR3 DNA sequence: TGTGCCAGTCGGCGAAGCGGGGAAAACATTCAGTACTTC. This sequence joins TRBV6-2 or TRBV6-3 and TRBJ2-4, with 7 bases fitting TRBD2. V lost 9 bases to trimming and J lost 5 bases; unmatched junction nucleotides: 7. CDR1 is MNHEY and CDR2 is SVGEGT in the germline V gene. CDR3 length: 13 amino acids.